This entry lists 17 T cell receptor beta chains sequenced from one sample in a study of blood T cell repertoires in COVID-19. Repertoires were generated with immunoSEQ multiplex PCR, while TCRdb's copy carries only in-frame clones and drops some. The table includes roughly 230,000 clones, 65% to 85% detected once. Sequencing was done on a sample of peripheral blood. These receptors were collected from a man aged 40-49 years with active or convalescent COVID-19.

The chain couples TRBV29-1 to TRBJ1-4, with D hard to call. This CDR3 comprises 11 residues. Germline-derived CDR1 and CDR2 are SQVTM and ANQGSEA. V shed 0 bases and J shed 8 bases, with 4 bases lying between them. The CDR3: CSVEDEEKLFF. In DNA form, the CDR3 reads TGCAGCGTTGAAGATGAGGAAAAACTGTTTTTT.

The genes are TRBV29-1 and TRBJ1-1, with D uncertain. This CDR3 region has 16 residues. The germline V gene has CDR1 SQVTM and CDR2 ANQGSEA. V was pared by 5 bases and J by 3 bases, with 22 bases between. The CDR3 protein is CSVPDLTAVGYTEAFF. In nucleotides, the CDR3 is TGCAGCGTTCCTGACCTCACGGCTGTCGGGTACACTGAAGCTTTCTTT.

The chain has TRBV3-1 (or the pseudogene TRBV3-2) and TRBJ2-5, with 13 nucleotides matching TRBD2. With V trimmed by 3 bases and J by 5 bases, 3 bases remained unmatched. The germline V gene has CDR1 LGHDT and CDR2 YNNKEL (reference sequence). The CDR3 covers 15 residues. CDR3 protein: CASSQTSGRLETQYF. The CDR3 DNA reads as TGTGCCAGCAGCCAGACTAGCGGGAGGCTTGAGACCCAGTACTTC.

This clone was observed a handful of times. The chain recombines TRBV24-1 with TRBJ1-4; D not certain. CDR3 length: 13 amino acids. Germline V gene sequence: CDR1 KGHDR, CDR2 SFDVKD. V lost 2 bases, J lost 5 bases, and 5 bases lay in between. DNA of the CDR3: TGTGCCACCAGTGATTCGCGGAATGAAAAACTGTTTTTT. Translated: CATSDSRNEKLFF.

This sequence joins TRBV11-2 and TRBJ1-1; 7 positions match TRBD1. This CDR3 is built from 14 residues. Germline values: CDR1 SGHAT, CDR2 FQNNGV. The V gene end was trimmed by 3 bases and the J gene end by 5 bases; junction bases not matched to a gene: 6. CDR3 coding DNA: TGTGCCAGCAGCTTTTTTGAGGGGGCAACTGAAGCTTTCTTT. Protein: CASSFFEGATEAFF. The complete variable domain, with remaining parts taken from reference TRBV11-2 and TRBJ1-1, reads EAGVAQSPRYKIIEKRQSVAFWCNPISGHATLYWYQQILGQGPKLLIQFQNNGVVDDSQLPKDRFSAERLKGVDSTLKIQPAKLEDSAVYLCASSFFEGATEAFFGQGTRLTVV.

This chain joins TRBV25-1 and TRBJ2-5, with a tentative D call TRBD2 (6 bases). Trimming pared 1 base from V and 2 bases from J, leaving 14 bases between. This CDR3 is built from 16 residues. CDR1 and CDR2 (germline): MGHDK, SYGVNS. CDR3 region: CASSEFWVAEQETQYF. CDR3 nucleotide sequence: TGTGCCAGCAGTGAATTTTGGGTAGCGGAACAAGAGACCCAGTACTTC.

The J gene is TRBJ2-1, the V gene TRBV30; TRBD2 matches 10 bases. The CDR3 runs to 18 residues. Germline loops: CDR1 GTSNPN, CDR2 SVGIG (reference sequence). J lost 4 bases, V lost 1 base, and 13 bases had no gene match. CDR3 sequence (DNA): TGTGCCTGGAGTGGAGAAGCGGGAGGGCCGGGGACTTACAATGAGCAGTTCTTC. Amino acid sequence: CAWSGEAGGPGTYNEQFF.

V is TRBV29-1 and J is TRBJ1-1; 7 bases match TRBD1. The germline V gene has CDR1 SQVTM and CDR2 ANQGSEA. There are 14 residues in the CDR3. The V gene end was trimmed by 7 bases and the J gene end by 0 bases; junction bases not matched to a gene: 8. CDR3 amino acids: CSATGDLMNTEAFF. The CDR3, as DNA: TGCAGCGCTACAGGGGACCTTATGAACACTGAAGCTTTCTTT.

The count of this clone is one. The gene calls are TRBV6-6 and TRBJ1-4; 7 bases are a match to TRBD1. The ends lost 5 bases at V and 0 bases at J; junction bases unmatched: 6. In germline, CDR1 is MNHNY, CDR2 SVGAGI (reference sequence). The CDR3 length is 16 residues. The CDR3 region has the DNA TGTGCCAGCAGTCGATGGGACAGCGCAACTAATGAAAAACTGTTTTTT. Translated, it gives CASSRWDSATNEKLFF.

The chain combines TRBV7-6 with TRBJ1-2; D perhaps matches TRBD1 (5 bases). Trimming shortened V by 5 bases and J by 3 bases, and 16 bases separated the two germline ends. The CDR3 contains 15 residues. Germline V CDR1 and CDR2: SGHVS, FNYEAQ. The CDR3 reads CASSPTGGEDYGYTF. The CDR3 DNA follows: TGTGCCAGCAGCCCCACCGGGGGAGAGGACTATGGCTACACCTTC.

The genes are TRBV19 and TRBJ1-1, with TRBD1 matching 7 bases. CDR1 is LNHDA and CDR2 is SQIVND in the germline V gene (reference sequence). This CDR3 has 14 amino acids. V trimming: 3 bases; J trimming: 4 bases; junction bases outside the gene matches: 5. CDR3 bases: TGTGCCAGTAGTATTCCCCAGGGGGGCACTGAAGCTTTCTTT. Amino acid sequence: CASSIPQGGTEAFF.

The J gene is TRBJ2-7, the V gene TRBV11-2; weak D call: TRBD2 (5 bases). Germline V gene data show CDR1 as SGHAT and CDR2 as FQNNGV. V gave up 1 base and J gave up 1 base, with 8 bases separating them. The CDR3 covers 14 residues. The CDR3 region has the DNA TGTGCCAGCAGCTTAGGGCTAGCATCCTACGAGCAGTACTTC. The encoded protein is CASSLGLASYEQYF.

DNA of the CDR3: TGCAGCGTTGTGCAGGGCCAATTTAACTATGGCTACACCTTC. Amino acid sequence: CSVVQGQFNYGYTF. The chain links TRBV29-1 to TRBJ1-2, with D maybe TRBD1 (5 bases). V gave up 4 bases and J gave up 1 base, with 13 bases separating them. The germline V gene has CDR1 SQVTM and CDR2 ANQGSEA. The CDR3 loop spans 14 amino acids.

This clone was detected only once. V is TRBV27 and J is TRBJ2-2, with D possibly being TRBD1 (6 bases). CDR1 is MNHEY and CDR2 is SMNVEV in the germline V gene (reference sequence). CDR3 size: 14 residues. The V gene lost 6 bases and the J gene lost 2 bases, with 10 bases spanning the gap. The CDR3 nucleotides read TGTGCCAGCAGCGCACAGGGAAACACCGGGGAGCTGTTTTTT. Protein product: CASSAQGNTGELFF.

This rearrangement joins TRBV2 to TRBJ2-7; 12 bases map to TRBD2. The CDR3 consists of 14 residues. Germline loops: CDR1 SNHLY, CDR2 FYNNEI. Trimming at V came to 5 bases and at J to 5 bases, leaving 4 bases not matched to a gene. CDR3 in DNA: TGTGCCAGCAGTACCGGACTAGCGGGAAACGAGCAGTACTTC. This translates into CASSTGLAGNEQYF.

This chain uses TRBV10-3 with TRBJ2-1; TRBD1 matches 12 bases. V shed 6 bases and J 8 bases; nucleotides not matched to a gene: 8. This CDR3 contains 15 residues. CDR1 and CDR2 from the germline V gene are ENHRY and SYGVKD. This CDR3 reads CAIRTGQGAMDEQFF. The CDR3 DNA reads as TGTGCCATCAGGACGGGACAGGGGGCCATGGATGAGCAGTTCTTC.

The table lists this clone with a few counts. CDR3 region: CASRGSGGGEKLFF. The CDR3 DNA reads as TGTGCCAGCAGGGGATCAGGGGGCGGAGAAAAACTGTTTTTT. The rearrangement links TRBV2 to TRBJ1-4, with 8 bases aligning to TRBD1. The CDR3 extends over 14 amino acids. Germline loops: CDR1 SNHLY, CDR2 FYNNEI. V lost 6 bases to trimming and J lost 8 bases; unmatched junction nucleotides: 8. Variable domain in full (rest from reference TRBV2 and TRBJ1-4): EPEVTQTPSHQVTQMGQEVILRCVPISNHLYFYWYRQILGQKVEFLVSFYNNEISEKSEIFDDQFSVERPDGSNFTLKIRSTKLEDSAMYFCASRGSGGGEKLFFGSGTQLSVL.